This T cell receptor (beta chain) is drawn from a study of human T cells and chemical hapten exposure (dated by TCRdb to about 2021). With respect to the entire study: For sensitization, 2% DPC in acetone was applied to an approximately 2 cm by approximately 2 cm area of upper inner arm skin. Patch testing on the upper back used Finn chambers containing 0.01% DPC, with scoring done after 6 days according to International Contact Dermatitis Research Group standards. About 30 alopecia patients provided blood for TCR sequencing at one to four time points (pre-sensitization, 2, 6 and 24 weeks). Blood was sampled from patients pre-sensitization (week 0) and at 2, 6 and about 24 weeks after DPC sensitization. Libraries were pooled for sequencing, and per-sample TCR yields varied mainly because of small differences in library volumes within the pool. Most of the patients in the cohort were female, and the cohort covered alopecia areata with under or over 50% scalp involvement, alopecia totalis and alopecia universalis. Throughout the approximately 25-week study period, patients were also given weekly therapeutic DPC doses on the scalp. In alopecia patients, the study followed how the peripheral blood TCR repertoire changed in vivo over primary and secondary sensitization to diphenylcyclopropenone (DPC), a hapten.

This clonotype was seen ten or more times. The clone's antigen remains unknown. There are no base qualities to consult, and no much larger clone falls within one base. Paper-wide results and their limitations: Because all patients had alopecia, a presumed autoimmune disease, the immune response of the patients might differ from that of healthy individuals. Repeated subsampling changed both the strength of the expansion versus patch-test correlation and the threshold at which that correlation became significant. A positive correlation was found between the number of PT1 expanded TCRs and patch test score, with significance reached at thresholds 8, 16 and 32 but not 4. Expanded TCRs formed significantly more large CDR3 similarity clusters than pre-sensitization or healthy control sets, consistent with antigen-driven responses. The number of TCRs above 1 in 1000 frequency did not change with DPC sensitization; there was no evidence of global repertoire structure alterations.

The germline V gene (reference sequence) provides CDR1 DFQATT and CDR2 SNEGSKA. The junction carries 13 bases between V and J, which are trimmed by 4 bases and 4 bases respectively. There are 13 amino acids in the CDR3, from cysteine to phenylalanine inclusive. Kept here is only the CDR3 DNA, which spans 39 bases and is read in frame from base 1. The meaning of the sample's time point label: pre-sensitization, week 0. Sample treatment or condition, as interpreted from the label and publication: therapeutic diphenylcyclopropenone sensitization with weekly scalp DPC. At each patch-test visit, blood was drawn before the patch test was applied. Patients were eligible if aged 18 to 70, diagnosed with alopecia and judged suitable for DPC therapy, and pregnant patients were excluded. Total RNA was extracted from unfractionated whole blood that had been collected in Tempus Blood RNA tubes. Preparation of the library involved RACE. TCRdb records NextSeq 500 as the sequencer. During library preparation, unique molecular identifiers were attached to individual cDNA molecules so that TCRs could be counted quantitatively and reproducibly. For every blood RNA sample, sequencing covered both the TCR alpha and TCR beta chains. The original methods were these. A median of about 87,000 TCRs per sample was observed, with a range of roughly 20,000 to 700,000. V, J and CDR3 annotation of the TCR reads was performed with the Decombinator software suite. For PS versus PT1 abundance plots, all samples were subsampled to the same number of TCRs (28,000). Expanded TCRs were defined as absent before sensitization and observed at least eight times at the 2-week time point. Through fastp at Q25 and MiXCR, TCRdb rebuilt clones from the public reads, retaining in-frame beta chains. Here each entry gathers all rows of one CDR3 protein and keeps the most common genes and DNA. The V and J calls follow TCRdb's processing rather than the paper's. The sample table shows tens of thousands of distinct CDR3 sequences, and about 6.7% are seen once. The ten most abundant clones make up 1.6% of the sample.

The chain links TRBV20-1 with TRBJ1-1, and possibly TRBD1, on 6 matching bases. The sequencing here drew on whole blood, taken in connection with sensitization to the hapten diphenylcyclopropenone (DPC). This sequence originates from a woman aged 30 to 39 with alopecia areata. Some clones in this sample may be carry-over from other donors' samples. The CDR3 loop reads CSANQGRGTEAFF. The nucleotide sequence reads as follows: TGCAGTGCTAATCAGGGGAGGGGCACTGAAGCTTTCTTT.